These 18 T cell receptor beta chains were all obtained from the same sample, sequenced in a study of T cell clonotyping in hematopoietic cell transplantation. The time point was: recipient sample about 28 days before transplant, after cytoreduction. Method: immunoSEQ multiplex PCR; TCRdb's copy keeps in-frame clones and lacks some. The top ten hold about 6% of the sample, which has more than 25,000 clones, 60% to 80% seen once. The starting material was peripheral blood mononuclear cells, obtained before stem cell transplant. The receptors shown here come from a man aged 45-65 years with myelodysplastic syndrome. Some clones in this sample may be carry-over from other donors' samples.

The chain uses TRBV29-1 and TRBJ2-5, with a possible D match to TRBD2 (6 bases). The CDR3 totals 14 residues. Germline loops: CDR1 SQVTM, CDR2 ANQGSEA. V was cut by 4 bases and J by 1 base, with 13 bases left in between. Here the CDR3 reads CSVGLAGLQETQYF. The CDR3 nucleotides are TGCAGCGTTGGCCTGGCGGGACTCCAAGAGACCCAGTACTTC.

DNA for the CDR3: TGTGCCACCTCAATTTTGGGGGGGACTAATGAAAAACTGTTTTTT. Translated, it gives CATSILGGTNEKLFF. V and J are TRBV19 and TRBJ1-4; maybe TRBD1 (5 bases). The germline gives CDR1 LNHDA, CDR2 SQIVND (reference sequence). The V and J ends lost 10 bases and 2 bases respectively, with 17 bases between them. CDR3 length: 15 amino acids.

This rearrangement joins TRBV9 to TRBJ1-5; D gene unclear. The CDR3 has 14 residues. V dropped 4 bases and J dropped 6 bases, with 14 bases sitting between them. CDR1 is SGDLS and CDR2 is YYNGEE in the germline V gene. The CDR3 sequence is CASSPGVGGQPQHF. CDR3 DNA sequence: TGTGCCAGCAGCCCCGGCGTGGGCGGTCAGCCCCAGCATTTT.

The CDR3 spells CSGREETQYF. CDR3 nucleotides: TGCAGCGGTAGGGAGGAGACCCAGTACTTC. The chain combines TRBV29-1 with TRBJ2-5; TRBD2 might be the D (5 bases). The germline V and J ends were trimmed by 7 bases and 5 bases, with 8 bases remaining between them. The CDR3 has 10 residues. Germline V lookup: CDR1 SQVTM, CDR2 ANQGSEA.

The chain combines TRBV28 with TRBJ2-1, with D tentatively TRBD1 (5 bases). V gave up 8 bases and J gave up 5 bases, with 19 bases separating them. Germline values: CDR1 MDHEN, CDR2 SYDVKM. The CDR3 sequence is 15 residues long. The DNA of the CDR3 is TGTGCCAGCCACTTAGAAGGGGCAGGGAACAATGAGCAGTTCTTC. It encodes CASHLEGAGNNEQFF.

The V call is TRBV29-1, the J call TRBJ2-7; tentatively, D is TRBD2 (6 bases). Germline V gene data show CDR1 as SQVTM and CDR2 as ANQGSEA. CDR3 size: 14 residues. Trimming stripped 7 bases from V and 2 bases from J, with 18 bases between. The CDR3 nucleotides are TGCAGCGCCAAAAGGGAGGCACGGGCCTACGAGCAGTACTTC. Its protein is CSAKREARAYEQYF.

This clone has only a few counts. This sequence joins TRBV10-3 and TRBJ2-7; the match to TRBD1 covers 7 bases. J gave up 4 bases and V 4 bases, and 1 base lay outside the gene matches. The CDR3 loop spans 12 amino acids. Germline values: CDR1 ENHRY, CDR2 SYGVKD. CDR3 coding DNA: TGTGCCATCAGTGTACAGGGGTACGAGCAGTACTTC. Its protein is CAISVQGYEQYF.

In its sample, this clone was seen a few times. The chain couples TRBV13 to TRBJ2-1, with D unclear. Germline CDR1 PRHDT, CDR2 FYEKMQ (reference sequence). Trimming took 1 base from V and 12 from J, leaving 13 bases between them. CDR3 length: 13 residues. CDR3 loop: CASSLDRESGQFF. CDR3 nucleotides: TGTGCCAGCAGCTTAGACCGCGAATCCGGGCAGTTCTTC.

V and J are TRBV29-1 and TRBJ2-5; 9 nucleotides agree with TRBD1. V shed 4 bases, J shed 2 bases, and the junction held 2 bases outside the gene matches. This CDR3 spans 13 amino acids. The germline gives CDR1 SQVTM, CDR2 ANQGSEA. CDR3 region: CSVGGTGQETQYF. The CDR3 bases are TGCAGCGTTGGGGGGACAGGGCAAGAGACCCAGTACTTC.

In DNA, the CDR3 is TGTGCCAGCAGCATCTGGGACTACCTCAGCGAGGAGCAGTTCTTC. Its protein is CASSIWDYLSEEQFF. The rearrangement links TRBV4-2 to TRBJ2-1; 7 positions match TRBD2. The J segment lost 10 bases and the V segment lost 5 bases, leaving 14 bases of the junction unmatched. Germline CDR1 reads LGHNA; CDR2 reads YNFKEQ. The CDR3 sequence is 15 residues long.

The CDR3 here is CSVTPRGKQTQYF. CDR3 bases: TGCAGCGTAACCCCCAGGGGAAAACAGACCCAGTACTTC. The chain recombines TRBV29-1 with TRBJ2-5, with D tentatively TRBD1 (6 bases). CDR3 length: 13 residues. Trimming stripped 6 bases from V and 6 bases from J, with 17 bases between. Germline CDR1 and CDR2: SQVTM and ANQGSEA.

V gene TRBV20-1 combines with J gene TRBJ2-5, with D hard to call. The CDR3 is 10 amino acids. V lost 5 bases and J lost 1, with 2 bases in between. Germline V lookup: CDR1 DFQATT, CDR2 SNEGSKA (reference sequence). CDR3 amino acids: CSAAQETQYF. CDR3 in DNA: TGCAGTGCTGCCCAAGAGACCCAGTACTTC.

V gene TRBV29-1 combines with J gene TRBJ2-2; the D gene is possibly TRBD1 (6 bases). Germline lookup yields CDR1 SQVTM and CDR2 ANQGSEA. V was trimmed by 5 bases and J by 2 bases, leaving 12 bases between them. The CDR3 covers 14 residues. CDR3 residues: CSVSQGSNTGELFF. DNA for the CDR3: TGCAGCGTTTCACAGGGATCAAACACCGGGGAGCTGTTTTTT.

V is TRBV6-4 and J is TRBJ1-1, with a possible D match to TRBD1 (5 bases). Per germline, CDR1 MRHNA and CDR2 SNTAGT. The CDR3 totals 16 residues. V lost 6 bases, J lost 1 base, and 18 bases lay in between. The CDR3 sequence: CASSAGGVRGNTEAFF. The CDR3 DNA is TGTGCCAGCAGCGCGGGGGGTGTAAGAGGGAACACTGAAGCTTTCTTT.

This clone was picked up one time. CDR3 coding DNA: TGCGCCAGCAGCCAAAGCGGGGCTGGCCAAGCTTTCTTT. It yields the protein CASSQSGAGQAFF. This chain links TRBV5-1 with TRBJ1-1, with D perhaps matching TRBD1 (5 bases). The V end was cut by 4 bases, the J end by 9 bases, with 16 bases between. The CDR3 contains 13 residues. The germline V gene encodes CDR1 SGHRS and CDR2 YFSETQ.

This clone occurred once. V and J are TRBV5-4 and TRBJ1-1, with D maybe TRBD1 (5 bases). The CDR3 runs 16 residues. Per germline, CDR1 SGHNT and CDR2 YYREEE (reference sequence). Trimming shortened V by 2 bases and J by 4 bases, and 18 bases separated the two germline ends. CDR3 region: CASSLAGFVVGTEAFF. In nucleotides, the CDR3 is TGTGCCAGCAGCTTAGCAGGGTTTGTCGTGGGCACTGAAGCTTTCTTT.

This chain uses TRBV2 with TRBJ1-2, with D possibly TRBD1 on 6 matching bases. The germline CDR1 and CDR2 sequences are SNHLY and FYNNEI. The CDR3 is 20 amino acids. The V gene lost 7 bases and the J gene lost 7 bases, with 37 bases spanning the gap. The CDR3 nucleotides are TGTGCCAGCACCAGACTGCCCCACGGGATTCCGGGACAATGGGGAGGTGGCTACACCTTC. Protein sequence: CASTRLPHGIPGQWGGGYTF.

The rearrangement links TRBV6-5 to TRBJ1-3; TRBD1 agrees at 11 bases. Germline loops: CDR1 MNHEY, CDR2 SVGAGI. V lost 8 bases and J lost 4; bases outside the gene matches: 7. This CDR3 has 15 residues. Here the CDR3 DNA reads TGTGCCAGCTCGGGACAGGGGGTGTTAGGAAACACCATATATTTT. Translating it yields CASSGQGVLGNTIYF.